This T cell receptor (beta chain) is from a study of post-analysis software for immune sequencing data (dated by TCRdb to about 2015). Regarding the complete study: Disease courses on record covered relapsing-remitting, secondary progressive and progressive-relapsing multiple sclerosis, though some patients had no subtype annotation. The patient repertoires were compared against more than 10 previously published healthy control repertoires obtained from donors aged about 6 to 28 years. A subset of samples was prepared in parallel using single-end sample barcoding, then pooled and co-amplified after Illumina adapter ligation. Results and caveats for the whole study, not just this receptor: Patients showed significantly higher frequencies than controls for about five TRBV segments, among them TRBV5-6, TRBV5-1 and TRBV20-1. Compared with controls, multiple sclerosis patients had significantly lower normalized Chao1 diversity, a finding suggesting substantial peripheral T-cell clonal expansion. The control group was slightly older than the multiple sclerosis patient group. Strong co-clustering of samples prepared in the same batch was shown by direct clustering with F measure, prompting a batch-effect correction.

This clonotype came up a few times. The antigen it binds to is not known. No base-level quality is on record; no much larger clone is a single base apart. Including cysteine and phenylalanine, the CDR3 has 14 amino acids. The read is trimmed to its CDR3 DNA, 42 bases read in frame from base 1. Ends trimmed: V by 4 bases, J by 2 bases; bases unmatched to a gene: 6. CDR1 DFQATT and CDR2 SNEGSKA were looked up in the germline V gene (reference sequence). The library was prepared using PCR. For sequencing, an Illumina HiSeq 2500 was employed. Unique molecular identifiers were incorporated into TCR beta cDNA libraries to reduce PCR and sequencing biases. Roughly 500,000 cDNA molecules were obtained for every 1 to 10 million input T cells, so each molecule roughly corresponded to one T cell. The patient libraries were prepared and sequenced with the same protocol used for the earlier healthy control dataset. Within a given batch, samples were prepared together, multiplexed and sequenced on the same HiSeq lane. The study's processing was this. Raw barcoded reads were processed with MIGEC, and single-read molecular identifier groups were discarded before consensus assembly and CDR3 extraction. VDJtools was used for post-analysis of the clonotype tables, and diversity was normalized by down-sampling every dataset to the size of the smallest sample. Repertoire overlap clustering matched CDR3 amino acid but not nucleotide sequences to correct batch-related cross-sample contamination. TCRdb ran its own pipeline on the public reads, namely fastp trimming at Q25 and MiXCR clone calling, and kept in-frame beta chains. Here each entry gathers all rows of one CDR3 protein and keeps the most common genes and DNA. The V and J calls were not made by the authors but by TCRdb's processing. The sample profile shows around 770,000 distinct CDR3 sequences; approximately 44% of them were found once. Over 4.5% of the sample rests with the top ten.

To demonstrate the VDJtools post-analysis software, TCR beta repertoires were profiled from the peripheral blood of about 13 young patients with multiple sclerosis. The multiple sclerosis patients were children and adolescents between roughly 6 and 16 years of age. The sequenced sample consisted of blood. Recombination linked TRBV20-1 to TRBJ2-7; TRBD1 fits 9 bases in the junction. This clonotype was sampled from a girl aged 5-17 years with multiple sclerosis. The CDR3 here reads CSAKGTGQPYEQYF. At the DNA level, the sequence is TGCAGTGCTAAAGGGACAGGGCAACCCTACGAGCAGTACTTC.